The rows below give T cell receptor beta chains drawn from one sample of a study of siplizumab effects on memory and regulatory T cells. The table came from immunoSEQ multiplex PCR; TCRdb's copy has only in-frame clones and leaves some out. This sample has approximately 100,000 clones, with about 94% found just once. Sequences were obtained from non-Treg CD4+ T cells sorted from blood. The source is a human donor in good health. The CDR3 runs from the conserved cysteine through the conserved F or W. A D gene is named only where the DNA matches it firmly. Part of the rows lack a size; the others show once, few, many or a class for expanded clones.

d_call clone_size j_call v_call cdr3_nt cdr3_aa
. . TRBJ1-5 TRBV5-6 TGTGCCAGCAGCTGGACCGCAGATAGCAATCAGCCCCAGCATTTT CASSWTADSNQPQHF
. . TRBJ1-2 TRBV7-2 TGTGCCAGCAGCTTAGCCCCAGCCATGGATGGCTACACCTTC CASSLAPAMDGYTF
. . TRBJ2-3 TRBV5-1 TGCGCCAGCAGCTTGGGCGGCAGAGGGGGAGCCACAGATACGCAGTATTTT CASSLGGRGGATDTQYF
. . TRBJ2-3 TRBV14 TGTGCCAGCAGCCAAGGAGGATCTACGGGTGGAGATACGCAGTATTTT CASSQGGSTGGDTQYF
. once TRBJ1-1 TRBV4-1 TGCGCCAGCAGCCAAGATCGGCGGGGTACCACTGAAGCTTTCTTT CASSQDRRGTTEAFF
TRBD1 . TRBJ2-1 TRBV29-1 TGCAGCGTTGGAGGGGGCGGTTTTAATGAGCAGTTCTTC CSVGGGGFNEQFF
. . TRBJ2-5 TRBV9 TGTGCCAGCAGCGTAGATGTGGGGGGACAACAAGAGACCCAGTACTTC CASSVDVGGQQETQYF
. . TRBJ1-2 TRBV20-1 TGCAGTGGGAGGACCTATGGCTACACCTTC CSGRTYGYTF
. . TRBJ1-5 TRBV6-6 TGTGCCAGCAGCTCACACAGGGACCAGCCCCAGCATTTT CASSSHRDQPQHF
TRBD1 . TRBJ1-1 TRBV9 TGTGCCAGCAGCGTAGTACAGGGGGCCTTCGCCAACACTGAAGCTTTCTTT CASSVVQGAFANTEAFF
TRBD2 once TRBJ2-5 TRBV4-1 TGCGCCAGCAGCCGATCTAGCGGCCAAGAGACCCAGTACTTC CASSRSSGQETQYF
TRBD2 . TRBJ2-3 TRBV28 TGTGCCAGCAGACGGGGGGGCGAAGATACGCAGTATTTT CASRRGGEDTQYF
. . TRBJ1-1 TRBV6-6 TGTGCCAGCAGTCCCCCATCCATAAACACTGAAGCTTTCTTT CASSPPSINTEAFF
. few TRBJ2-3 TRBV6-5 TGTGCCAGCAGTTACTCGACTGGGGGCCCAGATACGCAGTATTTT CASSYSTGGPDTQYF